A single sample gave rise to the 22 T cell receptor beta chains below, sequenced in a study of T cells in Graves' hyperthyroidism and ophthalmopathy. TCR beta CDR3 regions were amplified from RNA transcripts. When the TCR CDR3 underwent first-round RT-PCR, the HTBI primer set was used. TCRdb re-analysed the multiplex PCR reads in MiXCR, keeping a single row per CDR3 protein. The table includes around 380,000 distinct CDR3 sequences, roughly 13% detected once. The sample was blood. The receptor source for this set is a man younger than 45 with Graves' hyperthyroidism that later progressed to Graves' ophthalmopathy.

This clonotype has a handful of counts. The chain recombines TRBV27 with TRBJ2-1; no firm D call. Looked up from germline, CDR1 is MNHEY and CDR2 is SMNVEV (reference sequence). Trimming took 5 bases from V and 2 from J, leaving 7 bases between them. This CDR3 has 13 residues. CDR3 amino acids: CASSGHPYNEQFF. DNA of the CDR3: TGTGCCAGCAGTGGGCACCCCTACAATGAGCAGTTCTTC.

Ten or more counts support this clonotype. The rearrangement links TRBV6-6 to TRBJ2-7, with D possibly matching TRBD2 (7 bases). V was shortened by 0 bases and J by 5 bases, with 14 bases between the two germline ends. The CDR3 totals 15 residues. Germline CDR1 reads MNHNY; CDR2 reads SVGAGI (reference sequence). DNA of the CDR3: TGTGCCAGCAGTTACTCGGGGGGGGGCCGGGACGAGCAGTACTTC. Translated, it gives CASSYSGGGRDEQYF.

This clonotype has only a few counts. The V and J genes are TRBV6-1 and TRBJ1-1; a possible D gene is TRBD1 (5 bases). The CDR3 consists of 13 residues. Deletions cut 2 bases from V and 10 bases from J, with 14 bases between. Germline lookup yields CDR1 MNHNS and CDR2 SASEGT. This CDR3 reads CASSETGPPGAFF. The DNA of the CDR3 is TGTGCCAGCAGTGAAACGGGACCCCCTGGAGCTTTCTTT.

This clonotype was detected a few times. A much larger clone lies one base from this, so it may be a read error. The chain has TRBV6-1 and TRBJ2-3, with unresolved D. The CDR3 extends over 12 amino acids. The V gene's germline CDR1 is MNHNS and CDR2 SASEGT. As DNA, the CDR3 is TGTGCCAGCAGTCCAGGCGCAGATACGAAGTATTTT. Amino acids: CASSPGADTKYF.

This clonotype was seen ten or more times. The V gene is TRBV5-1, the J gene TRBJ2-7; a weak D match, TRBD2 (5 bases). With 0 bases removed from V and 0 bases from J, the gap between germline ends came to 13 bases. Germline lookup yields CDR1 SGHRS and CDR2 YFSETQ. The CDR3 spans 16 residues. CDR3 sequence: CASSLGSGFSSYEQYF. The CDR3 nucleotides read TGCGCCAGCAGCTTGGGGTCGGGGTTCAGCTCCTACGAGCAGTACTTC.

There are many counts of this clonotype. This CDR3 reads CASSLNGVGGNQPQHF. The CDR3 DNA reads as TGTGCCAGCAGCTTGAATGGTGTCGGTGGCAATCAGCCCCAGCATTTT. The rearrangement links TRBV5-8 to TRBJ1-5, with D hard to call. The CDR3 has 16 amino acids. Deletions cut 1 base from V and 2 bases from J, with 13 bases between. The germline V gene has CDR1 SGHTS and CDR2 YDEGEE.

The sample holds many counts of this clonotype. The rearrangement joins TRBV2 to TRBJ1-2, with TRBD1 identical over 7 bases. The CDR3 runs to 14 residues. V gave up 6 bases and J gave up 4 bases; unmatched junction bases: 8. Germline V gives CDR1 SNHLY, CDR2 FYNNEI. The CDR3 DNA is TGTGCCAGCAGAGGGGGCCAATCCCTCTATGGCTACACCTTC. It is translated as CASRGGQSLYGYTF.

Turning to this clonotype: The missing conserved phenylalanine or tryptophan at the end of this CDR3 makes a read error likely. The chain recombines TRBV7-9 with TRBJ1-1; unclear D gene. There are 12 residues in the CDR3. CDR1 is SEHNR, CDR2 FQNEAQ, per germline (reference sequence). V was clipped by 2 bases and J by 5 bases, with 6 bases between them. CDR3 sequence (DNA): TGTGCCAGCAGCTTAAGGGATACTGAAGCTTTCCTT. Translated: CASSLRDTEAFL.

The V and J genes are TRBV28 and TRBJ2-6, with D possibly being TRBD1 (5 bases). The CDR3 sequence is 18 residues long. The germline gives CDR1 MDHEN, CDR2 SYDVKM. The ends were cut back, 3 bases at V and 0 bases at J, with 15 bases in the middle. The CDR3, as DNA: TGTGCCAGCAGTTTTGGAAGTCAGGGTTACTCTGGGGCCAACGTCCTGACTTTC. Encoded protein: CASSFGSQGYSGANVLTF.

This clonotype showed up just a few times. This chain joins TRBV7-9 and TRBJ1-4, with 11 bases that match TRBD1. The CDR3 has 15 residues. The junction had 7 bases not matched to a gene; V was cut back by 5 bases and J by 8 bases. From germline, CDR1 is SEHNR and CDR2 FQNEAQ (reference sequence). This CDR3 is CASSTGTGGVEKLFF. The CDR3 DNA reads as TGTGCCAGCAGCACGGGGACAGGGGGAGTGGAAAAACTGTTTTTT.

J is TRBJ1-4 and V is TRBV2, with D hard to call. The V gene's germline CDR1 is SNHLY and CDR2 FYNNEI. The CDR3 length is 13 residues. V dropped 2 bases and J dropped 10 bases, with 11 bases sitting between them. CDR3 coding DNA: TGTGCCAGCAGTGAAAGGCTTTGGAGAAAACTGTTTTTT. Translating gives CASSERLWRKLFF.

This clonotype appeared a few times. The V call is TRBV6-6, the J call TRBJ2-1, with D perhaps given as TRBD1 or TRBD2 (5 bases each). Germline V CDR1 and CDR2: MNHNY, SVGAGI (reference sequence). Trimming took 0 bases from V and 9 from J, leaving 15 bases between them. This CDR3 has 15 amino acids. The CDR3 reads CASSYSNPRAGEQFF. The CDR3 nucleotides read TGTGCCAGCAGTTACTCGAACCCCAGGGCGGGTGAGCAGTTCTTC.

In its sample, this clonotype was seen many times. V and J are TRBV27 and TRBJ1-1, with no clear D. V was trimmed by 8 bases and J by 1 base, leaving 8 bases between them. There are 12 residues in the CDR3. CDR1 and CDR2 (germline): MNHEY, SMNVEV (reference sequence). Here the CDR3 DNA reads TGTGCCAGCTTAGAGGGGAACACTGAAGCTTTCTTT. Protein: CASLEGNTEAFF.

This clonotype showed up many times. The J gene is TRBJ1-5, the V gene TRBV7-2; D unresolved. With 1 base removed from V and 3 bases from J, the gap between germline ends came to 4 bases. Germline values: CDR1 SGHTA, CDR2 FQGNSA. The CDR3 length is 13 residues. The CDR3: CASSLELNQPQHF. CDR3 DNA sequence: TGTGCCAGCAGCTTAGAGCTCAATCAGCCCCAGCATTTT.

This clonotype came up many times. This chain uses TRBV27 with TRBJ1-2; no reliable D call. V shed 1 base and J shed 6 bases, with 12 bases lying between them. The CDR3 has 14 residues. From germline, CDR1 is MNHEY and CDR2 SMNVEV (reference sequence). This CDR3 is CASSLLGEAHGYTF. CDR3 nucleotides: TGTGCCAGCAGTTTATTAGGCGAGGCGCATGGCTACACCTTC.

This clonotype was detected ten times or more. The chain has TRBV12-3 or TRBV12-4 and TRBJ2-2; TRBD2 matches at 13 bases. The CDR3 covers 16 residues. Unmatched junction bases numbered 5, after V lost 4 bases and J lost 6 bases. The CDR3 loop is CASSSRLAGGSGELFF. The CDR3 nucleotides are TGTGCCAGCAGTTCCAGACTAGCGGGGGGTTCCGGGGAGCTGTTTTTT.

This clonotype was counted at least ten times. V usage is TRBV20-1 and J usage is TRBJ2-7, with TRBD1 identical over 11 bases. The CDR3 covers 11 residues. Germline CDR1 reads DFQATT; CDR2 reads SNEGSKA (reference sequence). CDR3 loop: CRGTGGSEQYF. The CDR3 DNA reads TGCAGAGGGACAGGGGGTAGCGAGCAGTACTTC.

V and J are TRBV27 and TRBJ2-5; no reliable D call. This CDR3 region has 14 residues. V was shortened by 2 bases and J by 5 bases, with 12 bases between the two germline ends. The germline V gene has CDR1 MNHEY and CDR2 SMNVEV (reference sequence). CDR3 protein: CASSLSVTHETQYF. The CDR3 DNA reads as TGTGCCAGCAGTTTAAGCGTGACACATGAGACCCAGTACTTC.

This clonotype appeared many times. The chain recombines TRBV29-1 with TRBJ2-4; D remains ambiguous. Deletions cut 1 base from V and 6 bases from J, with 10 bases between. From germline, CDR1 is SQVTM and CDR2 ANQGSEA. The CDR3 has 13 residues. The CDR3 bases are TGCAGCGTTGAAGGGCAGGACCCAAACATTCAGTACTTC. Its protein product is CSVEGQDPNIQYF.

This clonotype has more than one count but fewer than ten. V and J are TRBV5-1 and TRBJ1-6; D not certain. Trimming removed 0 bases from V and 5 bases from J, with 9 bases in between. Germline loops: CDR1 SGHRS, CDR2 YFSETQ. The CDR3 consists of 15 residues. The chain's CDR3 is CASSLGVLNNSPLHF. In DNA, the CDR3 is TGCGCCAGCAGCTTGGGGGTTTTGAATAATTCACCCCTCCACTTT.

There are many counts of this clonotype. The chain recombines TRBV6-2 or TRBV6-3 with TRBJ2-7, with 7 bases aligning to TRBD1. The germline CDR1 and CDR2 sequences are MNHEY and SVGEGT. This CDR3 comprises 14 residues. Trimming at V came to 5 bases and at J to 5 bases, leaving 9 bases not matched to a gene. CDR3 sequence reads: CASSLETGFHEQYF. DNA of the CDR3: TGTGCCAGCAGTCTTGAGACAGGGTTCCACGAGCAGTACTTC.

This clonotype occurred many times. The rearrangement links TRBV10-3 to TRBJ1-4; D call uncertain. From germline, CDR1 is ENHRY and CDR2 SYGVKD. This CDR3 has 14 amino acids. The V and J ends lost 8 bases and 5 bases respectively, with 15 bases between them. CDR3 in DNA: TGTGCCATCGCTGGCCAGGCTGGCAATGAAAAACTGTTTTTT. It encodes CAIAGQAGNEKLFF.